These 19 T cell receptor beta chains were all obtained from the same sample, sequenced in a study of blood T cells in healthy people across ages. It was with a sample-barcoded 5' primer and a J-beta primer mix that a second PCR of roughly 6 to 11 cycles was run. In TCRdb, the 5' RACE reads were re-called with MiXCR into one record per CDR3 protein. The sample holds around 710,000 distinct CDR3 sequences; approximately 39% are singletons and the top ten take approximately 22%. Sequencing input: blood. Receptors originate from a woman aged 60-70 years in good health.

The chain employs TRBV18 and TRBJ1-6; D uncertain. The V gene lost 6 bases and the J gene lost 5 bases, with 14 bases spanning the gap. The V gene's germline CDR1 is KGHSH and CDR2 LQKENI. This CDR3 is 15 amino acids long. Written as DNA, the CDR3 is TGTGCCAGCTCCCGAAGTCAAGGAAATAATTCACCCCTCCACTTT. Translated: CASSRSQGNNSPLHF.

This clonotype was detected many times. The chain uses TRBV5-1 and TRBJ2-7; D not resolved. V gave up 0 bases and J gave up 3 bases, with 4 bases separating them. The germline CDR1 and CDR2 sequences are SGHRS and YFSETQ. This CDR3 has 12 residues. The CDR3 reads CASSLDIYEQYF. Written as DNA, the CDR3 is TGCGCCAGCAGCTTGGACATCTACGAGCAGTACTTC.

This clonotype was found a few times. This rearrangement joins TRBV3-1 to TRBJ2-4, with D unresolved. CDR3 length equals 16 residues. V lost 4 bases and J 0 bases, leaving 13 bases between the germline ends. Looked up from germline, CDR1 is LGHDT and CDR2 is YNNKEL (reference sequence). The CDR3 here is CASSPLGHLAKNIQYF. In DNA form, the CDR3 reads TGTGCCAGCAGCCCCCTAGGCCATCTAGCCAAAAACATTCAGTACTTC.

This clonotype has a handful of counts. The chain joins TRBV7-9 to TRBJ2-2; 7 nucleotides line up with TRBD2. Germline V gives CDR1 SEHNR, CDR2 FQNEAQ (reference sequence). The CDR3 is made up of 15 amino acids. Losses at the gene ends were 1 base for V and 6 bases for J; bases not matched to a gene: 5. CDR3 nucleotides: TGTGCCAGCAGCTTAGGGGAGGGCGAAGCCGGGGAGCTGTTTTTT. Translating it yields CASSLGEGEAGELFF.

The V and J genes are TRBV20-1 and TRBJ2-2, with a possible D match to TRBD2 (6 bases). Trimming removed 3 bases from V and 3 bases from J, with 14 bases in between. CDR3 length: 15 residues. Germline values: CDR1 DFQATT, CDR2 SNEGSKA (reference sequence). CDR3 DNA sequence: TGCAGTGCTAGGCCCCACGGAGGGTACACCGGGGAGCTGTTTTTT. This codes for CSARPHGGYTGELFF.

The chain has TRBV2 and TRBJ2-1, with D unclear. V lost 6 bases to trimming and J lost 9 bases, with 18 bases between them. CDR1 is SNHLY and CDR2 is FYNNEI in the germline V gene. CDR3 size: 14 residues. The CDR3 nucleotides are TGTGCCAGCAGCCCCGCCTTTAAGCGCCCTGAGCAGTTCTTC. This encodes CASSPAFKRPEQFF.

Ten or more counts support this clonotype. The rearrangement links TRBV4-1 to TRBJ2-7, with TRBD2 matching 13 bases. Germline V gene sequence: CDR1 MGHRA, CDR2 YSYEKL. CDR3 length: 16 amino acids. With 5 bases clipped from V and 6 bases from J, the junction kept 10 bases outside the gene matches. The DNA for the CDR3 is TGCGCCAGCAGCGATCAGCCGGGACTAGCGGGGTCCGAGCAGTACTTC. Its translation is CASSDQPGLAGSEQYF.

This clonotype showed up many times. The CDR3: CASSPTPGNPDTQYF. CDR3 coding DNA: TGTGCCAGCAGCCCCACACCAGGGAACCCGGATACGCAGTATTTT. The chain couples TRBV7-3 to TRBJ2-3, with D tentatively TRBD1 (5 bases). The CDR3 extends over 15 amino acids. Looked up from germline, CDR1 is SGHTA and CDR2 is FQGTGA. Trimming removed 5 bases at V and 6 bases at J, with 18 bases between.

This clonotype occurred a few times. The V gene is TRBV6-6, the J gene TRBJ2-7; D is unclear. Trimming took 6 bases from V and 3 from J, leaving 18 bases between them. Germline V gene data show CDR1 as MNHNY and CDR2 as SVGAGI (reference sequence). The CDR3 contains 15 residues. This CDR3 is CASSPTVLLDYEQYF. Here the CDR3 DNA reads TGTGCCAGCAGCCCCACAGTCTTACTTGACTACGAGCAGTACTTC.

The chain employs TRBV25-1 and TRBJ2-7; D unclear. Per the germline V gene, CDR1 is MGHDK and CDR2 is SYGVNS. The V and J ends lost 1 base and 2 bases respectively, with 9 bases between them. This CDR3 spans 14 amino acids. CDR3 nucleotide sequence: TGTGCCAGCAGTGAATCTCGGGTCCCCTACGAGCAGTACTTC. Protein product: CASSESRVPYEQYF.

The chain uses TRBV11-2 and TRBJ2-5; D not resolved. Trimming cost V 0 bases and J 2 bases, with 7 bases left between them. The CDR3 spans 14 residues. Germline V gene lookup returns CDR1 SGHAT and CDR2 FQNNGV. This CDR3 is CASSLDLSQETQYF. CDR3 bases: TGTGCCAGCAGCTTAGATCTTAGTCAAGAGACCCAGTACTTC.

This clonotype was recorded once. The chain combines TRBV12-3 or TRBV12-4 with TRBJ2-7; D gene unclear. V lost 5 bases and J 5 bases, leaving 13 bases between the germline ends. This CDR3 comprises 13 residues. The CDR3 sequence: CASSTRQINEQYF. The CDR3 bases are TGTGCCAGCAGTACCAGACAAATCAACGAGCAGTACTTC.

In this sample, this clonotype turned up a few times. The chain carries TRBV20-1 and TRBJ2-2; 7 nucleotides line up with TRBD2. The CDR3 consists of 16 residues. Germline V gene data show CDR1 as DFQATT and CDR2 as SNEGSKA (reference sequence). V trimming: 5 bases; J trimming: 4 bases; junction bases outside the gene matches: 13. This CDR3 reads CSALSTGGWGTGELFF. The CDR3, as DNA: TGCAGTGCTCTCAGCACGGGGGGTTGGGGCACCGGGGAGCTGTTTTTT.

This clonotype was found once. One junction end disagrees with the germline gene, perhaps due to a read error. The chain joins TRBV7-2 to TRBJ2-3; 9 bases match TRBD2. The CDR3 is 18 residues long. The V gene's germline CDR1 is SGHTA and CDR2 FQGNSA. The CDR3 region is CASGLGRGSGSGSDTQYF. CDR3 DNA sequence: TGTGCCAGCGGCTTAGGTAGGGGTAGCGGGAGTGGATCGGATACGCAGTATTTT.

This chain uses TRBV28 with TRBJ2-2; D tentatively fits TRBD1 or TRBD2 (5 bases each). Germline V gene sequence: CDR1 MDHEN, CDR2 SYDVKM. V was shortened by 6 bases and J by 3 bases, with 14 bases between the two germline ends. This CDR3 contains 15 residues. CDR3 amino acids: CASRSGRGYTGELFF. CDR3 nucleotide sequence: TGTGCCAGCAGATCGGGGCGAGGGTACACCGGGGAGCTGTTTTTT.

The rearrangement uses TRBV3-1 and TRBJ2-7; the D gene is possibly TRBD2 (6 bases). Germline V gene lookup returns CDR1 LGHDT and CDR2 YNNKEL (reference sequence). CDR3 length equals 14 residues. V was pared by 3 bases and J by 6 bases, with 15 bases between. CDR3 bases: TGTGCCAGCAGCCACTCGGGGACTCCTCGCGAGCAGTACTTC. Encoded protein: CASSHSGTPREQYF.

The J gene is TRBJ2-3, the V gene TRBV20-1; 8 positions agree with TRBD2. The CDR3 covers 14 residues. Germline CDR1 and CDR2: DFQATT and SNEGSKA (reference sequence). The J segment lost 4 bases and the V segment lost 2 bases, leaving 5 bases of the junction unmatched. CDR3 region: CSARKREWADTQYF. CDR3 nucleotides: TGCAGTGCTAGAAAGCGGGAGTGGGCAGATACGCAGTATTTT.

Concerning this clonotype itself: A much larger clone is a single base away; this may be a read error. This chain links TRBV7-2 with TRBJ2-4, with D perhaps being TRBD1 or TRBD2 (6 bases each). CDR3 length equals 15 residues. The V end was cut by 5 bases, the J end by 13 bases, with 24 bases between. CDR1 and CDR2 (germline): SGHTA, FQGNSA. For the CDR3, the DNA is TGTGCCAGCAGCCAGGACGGGGGCTCCTACAATGAGCAGTACTTC. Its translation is CASSQDGGSYNEQYF.

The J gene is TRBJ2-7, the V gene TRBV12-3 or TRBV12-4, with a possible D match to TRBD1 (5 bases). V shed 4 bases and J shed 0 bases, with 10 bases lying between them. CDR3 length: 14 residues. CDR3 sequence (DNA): TGTGCCAGCAGTTCACTCGACAGCTCCTACGAGCAGTACTTC. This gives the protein CASSSLDSSYEQYF.